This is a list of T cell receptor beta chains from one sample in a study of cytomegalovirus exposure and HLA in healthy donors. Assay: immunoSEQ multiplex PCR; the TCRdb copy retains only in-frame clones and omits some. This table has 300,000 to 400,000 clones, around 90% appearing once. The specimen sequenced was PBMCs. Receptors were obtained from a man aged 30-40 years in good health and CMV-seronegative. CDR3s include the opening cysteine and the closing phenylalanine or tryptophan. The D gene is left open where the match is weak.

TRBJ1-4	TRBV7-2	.	TGTGCCAGCAGCTTAGGGCCAGCAACTAATGAAAAACTGTTTTTT	CASSLGPATNEKLFF
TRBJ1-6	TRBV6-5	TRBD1	TGTGCCAGCAGTTACTCCGGACAGGGTAATTCACCCCTCCACTTT	CASSYSGQGNSPLHF
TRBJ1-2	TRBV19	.	TGTGCCAGTGCGAGGGAGGACTCCTATGGCTACACCTTC	CASAREDSYGYTF
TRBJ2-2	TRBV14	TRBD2	TGTGCCAGCAGCCCTAGCGGGTTTAAGAACACCGGGGAGCTGTTTTTT	CASSPSGFKNTGELFF
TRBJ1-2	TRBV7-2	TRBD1	TGTGCCAGCAGCTTAGAGGGACAGGGGGCGGGCTACACCTTC	CASSLEGQGAGYTF
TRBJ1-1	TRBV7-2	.	TGTGCCAGCAGCTTAGCGCGACAAGAAGCTTTCTTT	CASSLARQEAFF
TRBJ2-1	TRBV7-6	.	TGTGCCAGCAGCTCTCAGGGGAATGAGCAGTTCTTC	CASSSQGNEQFF
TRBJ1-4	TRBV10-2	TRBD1	TGCGCCAGCAGCAAGGACAGGGGAAGTGAAAAACTGTTTTTT	CASSKDRGSEKLFF
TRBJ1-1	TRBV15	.	TGTGCCACCAGCAGAGGTGGGCATCCCTCGAGTACTGAAGCTTTCTTT	CATSRGGHPSSTEAFF
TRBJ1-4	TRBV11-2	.	TGTGCCAGCAGCTTAGTGGCAGGCGGGGCGAATGAAAAACTGTTTTTT	CASSLVAGGANEKLFF